The 22 T cell receptor beta chains below come from one sample, sequenced in a study of T cell responses to AZD1222 COVID-19 vaccine. Assay: immunoSEQ multiplex PCR; the TCRdb copy retains only in-frame clones and omits some. The table has some 110,000 clones, about 86% seen once. This sample comprised peripheral blood, obtained 28 days after the second AZD1222 dose. The receptor source for this set is an adult who received the AZD1222 COVID-19 vaccine.

V usage is TRBV7-3 and J usage is TRBJ2-3; 9 bases are shared with TRBD2. J was trimmed by 2 bases and V by 3 bases; bases with no gene match: 12. The CDR3 extends over 18 amino acids. Germline V gives CDR1 SGHTA, CDR2 FQGTGA. The CDR3 is CASSFNSPSGGSTDTQYF. In DNA, the CDR3 is TGTGCCAGCAGCTTTAACTCACCAAGCGGGGGGTCCACAGATACGCAGTATTTT.

The CDR3: CASRLAGGGETQYF. The CDR3 DNA reads as TGTGCCAGCCGACTAGCGGGAGGTGGGGAGACCCAGTACTTC. The J gene is TRBJ2-5, the V gene TRBV6-5, with 13 nucleotides matching TRBD2. The CDR3 totals 14 residues. V lost 8 bases and J lost 5; bases outside the gene matches: 5. Germline assignment: CDR1 MNHEY and CDR2 SVGAGI.

Here the CDR3 DNA reads TGTGCCAGTAGTACTAGCTCGGATGAGCAGTTCTTC. This sequence encodes CASSTSSDEQFF. The rearrangement joins TRBV19 to TRBJ2-1; D possibly corresponds to TRBD2 (5 bases). V shed 4 bases and J shed 8 bases, with 9 bases lying between them. The CDR3 length is 12 residues. Germline CDR1 is LNHDA and CDR2 is SQIVND (reference sequence).

This chain uses TRBV6-1 with TRBJ1-3; possible D gene TRBD1, 6 bases. This CDR3 comprises 15 residues. The V gene lost 0 bases and the J gene lost 2 bases, with 8 bases spanning the gap. Germline CDR1 MNHNS, CDR2 SASEGT. The CDR3, as DNA: TGTGCCAGCAGTGAAGCAGGGGGTCCTGGAAACACCATATATTTT. Translation gives CASSEAGGPGNTIYF.

The rearrangement links TRBV7-9 to TRBJ2-1, with TRBD1 matching 7 bases. Germline V gives CDR1 SEHNR, CDR2 FQNEAQ (reference sequence). This CDR3 comprises 16 residues. The ends lost 5 bases at V and 7 bases at J; junction bases unmatched: 14. Here the CDR3 DNA reads TGTGCCAGCAGCGCAGGGGGTGCCGAGTTCAATAATGAGCAGTTCTTC. Its protein product is CASSAGGAEFNNEQFF.

The CDR3 is CASSPGEGRRYEQYF. The CDR3, as DNA: TGTGCCAGCAGCCCAGGGGAGGGGAGGAGATACGAGCAGTACTTC. The rearrangement joins TRBV5-4 to TRBJ2-7, with D possibly matching TRBD2 (7 bases). The ends were cut back, 4 bases at V and 4 bases at J, with 18 bases in the middle. Germline V CDR1 and CDR2: SGHNT, YYREEE (reference sequence). The CDR3 extends over 15 amino acids.

The genes are TRBV28 and TRBJ1-2; D not resolved. Trimming shortened V by 4 bases and J by 4 bases, and 10 bases separated the two germline ends. CDR3 length equals 13 residues. Per the germline V gene, CDR1 is MDHEN and CDR2 is SYDVKM. The CDR3: CASSSPNGYGYTF. CDR3 sequence (DNA): TGTGCCAGCAGTTCGCCCAACGGCTATGGCTACACCTTC.

V is TRBV2 and J is TRBJ2-4; the D gene could be TRBD1 or TRBD2 (5 bases each). The V gene lost 7 bases and the J gene lost 0 bases, with 13 bases spanning the gap. Germline V gene lookup returns CDR1 SNHLY and CDR2 FYNNEI. The CDR3 extends over 15 amino acids. CDR3 loop: CASKAGTLAKNIQYF. CDR3 in DNA: TGTGCCAGCAAGGCAGGGACCCTAGCCAAAAACATTCAGTACTTC.

V gene TRBV18 combines with J gene TRBJ1-6, with D maybe TRBD1 (6 bases). The CDR3 spans 15 residues. The V end was cut by 1 base, the J end by 5 bases, with 9 bases between. Per germline, CDR1 KGHSH and CDR2 LQKENI. The CDR3 DNA reads TGTGCCAGCTCACCACAGGGGGGAAATAATTCACCCCTCCACTTT. It translates to CASSPQGGNNSPLHF.

This clone appeared once. The chain joins TRBV18 to TRBJ2-6; possible D gene TRBD1, 6 bases. The CDR3 runs to 17 residues. Germline-derived CDR1 and CDR2 are KGHSH and LQKENI. Trimming pared 2 bases from V and 0 bases from J, leaving 11 bases between. The CDR3 is CASSPIGRGSGANVLTF. The CDR3 DNA sequence: TGTGCCAGCTCACCAATTGGCAGGGGCTCTGGGGCCAACGTCCTGACTTTC. Based on the CDR3 plus reference TRBV18 and TRBJ2-6, the full variable domain is NAGVMQNPRHLVRRRGQEARLRCSPMKGHSHVYWYRQLPEEGLKFMVYLQKENIIDESGMPKERFSAEFPKEGPSILRIQQVVRGDSAAYFCASSPIGRGSGANVLTFGAGSRLTVL.

This clone occurred once. The gene calls are TRBV12-2 and TRBJ2-1; the table's D gene call, TRBD1, was not cross checked with the DNA. TRBV12-2 is assigned pseudogene status. The length of the CDR3 is 20 residues. In DNA, the CDR3 is TGTGCAAGTCGCTTAACCCTAGCGTCGGCGAGGACAGGGGGCAACAATGAGCAGTTCTTC. Translating gives CASRLTLASARTGGNNEQFF.

The V call is TRBV9, the J call TRBJ2-3; D remains ambiguous. With 0 bases removed from V and 2 bases from J, the gap between germline ends came to 7 bases. The CDR3 covers 14 residues. Looked up from germline, CDR1 is SGDLS and CDR2 is YYNGEE. The CDR3 nucleotides read TGTGCCAGCAGCGTAGTAGTATCCACAGATACGCAGTATTTT. Encoded protein: CASSVVVSTDTQYF.

V and J are TRBV30 and TRBJ1-2; D possibly corresponds to TRBD1 (5 bases). Trimming removed 3 bases from V and 2 bases from J, with 16 bases in between. The CDR3 runs 15 residues. Per the germline V gene, CDR1 is GTSNPN and CDR2 is SVGIG (reference sequence). The CDR3 spells CAWRPALRDNYGYTF. The CDR3 bases are TGTGCCTGGAGGCCTGCCCTACGGGACAACTATGGCTACACCTTC.

This chain uses TRBV7-2 with TRBJ1-1; possible D gene TRBD1, 5 bases. CDR3 length: 19 residues. Trimming took 3 bases from V and 1 from J, leaving 24 bases between them. The germline V gene encodes CDR1 SGHTA and CDR2 FQGNSA. In nucleotides, the CDR3 is TGTGCCAGCAGCTTTAGCCCCTGGGGTAGGGGCGGAGAGAACACTGAAGCTTTCTTT. Translating it yields CASSFSPWGRGGENTEAFF.

This chain joins TRBV7-9 and TRBJ1-6; D unresolved. This CDR3 has 13 residues. Germline V gene sequence: CDR1 SEHNR, CDR2 FQNEAQ (reference sequence). V gave up 4 bases and J gave up 10 bases, with 11 bases separating them. The CDR3 DNA reads TGTGCCAGCAGCTCCACAATGGCGTCACCCCTCCACTTT. Its translation: CASSSTMASPLHF.

V usage is TRBV3-1 (or the pseudogene TRBV3-2) and J usage is TRBJ1-2, with 9 nucleotides matching TRBD1. The J segment lost 3 bases and the V segment lost 8 bases, leaving 4 bases of the junction unmatched. Germline V lookup: CDR1 LGHDT, CDR2 YNNKEL (reference sequence). The CDR3 totals 13 residues. The CDR3 is CASPDRGDYGYTF. The CDR3 bases are TGTGCCAGCCCCGACAGGGGGGACTATGGCTACACCTTC.

This clone was found once. The rearrangement joins TRBV4-2 to TRBJ1-6; D is undetermined. Germline V gene lookup returns CDR1 LGHNA and CDR2 YNFKEQ. The CDR3 is 22 amino acids. Trimming took 2 bases from V and 1 from J, leaving 27 bases between them. CDR3: CASSQLRDLRDFGLSYNSPLHF. The CDR3 DNA follows: TGTGCCAGCAGCCAACTAAGAGACTTGAGGGATTTTGGTTTATCCTATAATTCACCCCTCCACTTT.

V and J are TRBV27 and TRBJ2-3; the match to TRBD2 covers 15 bases. After removal of 4 bases from V and 7 bases from J, the junction contained 9 bases not matched to a gene. Germline lookup yields CDR1 MNHEY and CDR2 SMNVEV (reference sequence). This CDR3 is built from 17 residues. The CDR3 protein is CASSSFGGLAGGNTQYF. The DNA for the CDR3 is TGTGCCAGCAGTTCATTTGGGGGACTAGCGGGGGGAAATACGCAGTATTTT.

The CDR3 protein is CASSSRRESTDTQYF. DNA for the CDR3: TGTGCCAGCAGCTCCCGACGAGAAAGCACAGATACGCAGTATTTT. The chain has TRBV7-8 and TRBJ2-3; no clear D gene. Germline CDR1 is SGHVS and CDR2 is FQNEAQ. Trimming removed 4 bases from V and 0 bases from J, with 11 bases in between. The CDR3 has 15 amino acids.

V and J are TRBV29-1 and TRBJ2-5, with 7 positions matching TRBD1. The germline gives CDR1 SQVTM, CDR2 ANQGSEA. This CDR3 contains 14 residues. The V and J ends lost 4 bases and 1 base, in that order; junction bases with no gene match: 6. CDR3 coding DNA: TGCAGCGTTGTCCAGGGGGTGCTCCAAGAGACCCAGTACTTC. Translation gives CSVVQGVLQETQYF.

The V and J genes are TRBV19 and TRBJ1-1, with 9 bases identical to TRBD1. V lost 7 bases to trimming and J lost 3 bases; unmatched junction nucleotides: 3. Looked up from germline, CDR1 is LNHDA and CDR2 is SQIVND (reference sequence). The CDR3 loop spans 13 amino acids. The CDR3 protein is CASTDRGDTEAFF. DNA of the CDR3: TGTGCCAGTACGGACAGGGGTGACACTGAAGCTTTCTTT.

To note about this clone: One junction end does not reproduce the germline sequence, and a read error may be involved. The rearrangement links TRBV2 to TRBJ1-2; the match to TRBD1 covers 10 bases. CDR1 and CDR2 (germline): SNHLY, FYNNEI. The CDR3 is 15 amino acids. The CDR3 coding sequence is TGTGCCAGCAGTGAATATTCGGTGACAGGGGGCCCAAGCGCCTTC. Translated, it gives CASSEYSVTGGPSAF.